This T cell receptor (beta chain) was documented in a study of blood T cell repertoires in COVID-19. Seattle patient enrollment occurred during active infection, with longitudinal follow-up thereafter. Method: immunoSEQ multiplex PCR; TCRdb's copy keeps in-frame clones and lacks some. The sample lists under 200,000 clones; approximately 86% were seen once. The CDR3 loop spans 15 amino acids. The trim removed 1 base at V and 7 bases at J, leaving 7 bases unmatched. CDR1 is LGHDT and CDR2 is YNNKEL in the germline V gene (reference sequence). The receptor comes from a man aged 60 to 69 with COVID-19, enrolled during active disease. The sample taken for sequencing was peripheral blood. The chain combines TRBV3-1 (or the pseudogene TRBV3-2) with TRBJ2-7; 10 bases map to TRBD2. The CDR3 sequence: CASSQGLAGVYEQYF. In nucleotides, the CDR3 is TGTGCCAGCAGCCAAGGCCTAGCGGGAGTCTATGAGCAGTACTTC.